The next 13 T cell receptor beta chains were all read from a single sample in a study of a mutant IDH1 vaccine in newly diagnosed glioma. Measured with immunoSEQ multiplex PCR; TCRdb has only the in-frame clones, and not every one. The sample carries 25,000 to 30,000 clones, 87% recorded once. The antigens these receptors bind are not known. Specified time point: week 5, during vaccination. Each dose of the vaccine consisted of 300 ug of mutant IDH1 20-mer peptide, with topical imiquimod. The specimen was peripheral blood mononuclear cells (PBMCs), collected from a glioma patient whose treatment included an IDH1 peptide vaccine. The receptors were gathered from a woman aged 40-49 years with glioma. Some clones in this sample may be carry-over from other donors' samples.

The chain couples TRBV19 to TRBJ2-7; D is perhaps TRBD1 (6 bases). The CDR3 runs 14 residues. The V end lost 1 base, the J end lost 0 bases, and 7 bases lay between the germline ends. Per the germline V gene, CDR1 is LNHDA and CDR2 is SQIVND (reference sequence). DNA for the CDR3: TGTGCCAGTAGTATAGGGACAGACTCCTACGAGCAGTACTTC. Translated: CASSIGTDSYEQYF.

This clone was seen only a few times. The J gene is TRBJ1-4, the V gene TRBV14; TRBD1 matches 9 bases. Germline values: CDR1 SGHDN, CDR2 FVKESK. Trimming took 4 bases from V and 4 from J; bases not matched to a gene: 10. This CDR3 spans 17 amino acids. CDR3 in DNA: TGTGCCAGCAGCCTCCCAGGGACAGGGCCCTTTAATGAAAAACTGTTTTTT. The encoded protein is CASSLPGTGPFNEKLFF.

In this sample, this clone turned up once. The genes are TRBV7-3 and TRBJ2-2; TRBD1 matches at 8 bases. The CDR3 spans 17 residues. The V and J ends lost 4 bases and 2 bases, in that order; junction bases with no gene match: 9. From germline, CDR1 is SGHTA and CDR2 FQGTGA. CDR3 protein: CASSSTGDRGNTGELFF. The DNA of the CDR3 is TGTGCCAGCAGCTCGACTGGAGACAGGGGTAACACCGGGGAGCTGTTTTTT.

V usage is TRBV11-2 and J usage is TRBJ2-7; 7 bases agree with TRBD1. V dropped 0 bases and J dropped 2; count of bases not matched to a gene: 4. Germline CDR1 SGHAT, CDR2 FQNNGV. The length of the CDR3 is 15 residues. The CDR3 loop is CASSLDRGQAYEQYF. The DNA for the CDR3 is TGTGCCAGCAGCTTAGATCGCGGACAGGCCTACGAGCAGTACTTC. Full variable domain (remainder filled in from reference TRBV11-2 and TRBJ2-7): EAGVAQSPRYKIIEKRQSVAFWCNPISGHATLYWYQQILGQGPKLLIQFQNNGVVDDSQLPKDRFSAERLKGVDSTLKIQPAKLEDSAVYLCASSLDRGQAYEQYFGPGTRLTVT.

V usage is TRBV2 and J usage is TRBJ2-1; D gene ambiguous. The CDR3 loop spans 17 amino acids. The V end lost 6 bases, the J end lost 7 bases, and 25 bases lay between the germline ends. The germline gives CDR1 SNHLY, CDR2 FYNNEI. In nucleotides, the CDR3 is TGTGCCAGCAGCGAAACCGAAGACGTCCAAGGGTGGAATGAGCAGTTCTTC. Translating gives CASSETEDVQGWNEQFF. The whole variable domain, filled in from reference TRBV2 and TRBJ2-1, reads EPEVTQTPSHQVTQMGQEVILRCVPISNHLYFYWYRQILGQKVEFLVSFYNNEISEKSEIFDDQFSVERPDGSNFTLKIRSTKLEDSAMYFCASSETEDVQGWNEQFFGPGTRLTVL.

The chain recombines TRBV4-1 with TRBJ1-5; D gene unclear. Per the germline V gene, CDR1 is MGHRA and CDR2 is YSYEKL. Trimming took 0 bases from V and 3 from J, leaving 6 bases between them. The CDR3 totals 14 residues. CDR3 sequence reads: CASSQDPVNQPQHF. The CDR3 DNA reads TGCGCCAGCAGCCAAGATCCCGTCAATCAGCCCCAGCATTTT.

The chain joins TRBV7-2 to TRBJ2-4, with D perhaps being TRBD1 or TRBD2 (7 bases each). CDR3 length equals 15 residues. Germline V gene data show CDR1 as SGHTA and CDR2 as FQGNSA. Trimming left V 6 bases short and J 7 bases short, with 19 bases between. CDR3 loop: CASSQDPRGGNIQYF. CDR3 coding DNA: TGTGCCAGCAGTCAGGACCCCAGGGGGGGGAACATTCAGTACTTC.

J is TRBJ2-3 and V is TRBV6-1, with unresolved D. Germline assignment: CDR1 MNHNS and CDR2 SASEGT. V lost 6 bases, J lost 2 bases, and 9 bases lay in between. This CDR3 spans 13 amino acids. The DNA of the CDR3 is TGTGCCAGCAGCCAGGACCACACAGATACGCAGTATTTT. Translation gives CASSQDHTDTQYF.

This chain joins TRBV28 and TRBJ2-1; tentative D call: TRBD1 (6 bases). Looked up from germline, CDR1 is MDHEN and CDR2 is SYDVKM. This CDR3 comprises 12 residues. Trimming took off 3 bases at V and 7 bases at J, with 7 bases between the two ends. Here the CDR3 DNA reads TGTGCCAGCAGTTTGAGGGGGAATGAGCAGTTCTTC. Encoded protein: CASSLRGNEQFF.

The rearrangement links TRBV29-1 to TRBJ2-2; D possibly uses TRBD1 or TRBD2 (6 bases each). The germline V and J ends were trimmed by 8 bases and 5 bases, with 15 bases remaining between them. Germline V gives CDR1 SQVTM, CDR2 ANQGSEA. The CDR3 loop spans 13 amino acids. The DNA of the CDR3 is TGCAGCTGGCGGGGAACAGGGACCGGGGAGCTGTTTTTT. Translating it yields CSWRGTGTGELFF.

CDR3 nucleotide sequence: TGTGCCAGCAGTCCCGACTACCTCAGCGAGCAGTTCTTC. Translating gives CASSPDYLSEQFF. The rearrangement joins TRBV27 to TRBJ2-1, with D maybe TRBD2 (5 bases). CDR1 and CDR2 (germline): MNHEY, SMNVEV (reference sequence). This CDR3 has 13 amino acids. The V gene lost 5 bases and the J gene lost 10 bases, with 15 bases spanning the gap.

The chain combines TRBV27 with TRBJ2-7; 9 nucleotides agree with TRBD2. Trimming removed 0 bases from V and 0 bases from J; junction bases left unmatched: 9. There are 18 residues in the CDR3. Germline loops: CDR1 MNHEY, CDR2 SMNVEV (reference sequence). CDR3 sequence (DNA): TGTGCCAGCAGTTTATCGTTTGCGGGAGGGACGGGCTCCTACGAGCAGTACTTC. Amino acid sequence: CASSLSFAGGTGSYEQYF.

V and J are TRBV28 and TRBJ1-5; D gene uncertain. V dropped 5 bases and J dropped 7 bases, with 12 bases sitting between them. Germline CDR1 is MDHEN and CDR2 is SYDVKM. The CDR3 contains 13 residues. For the CDR3, the DNA is TGTGCCAGCAGTCGGGTAGACTTCCAGCCCCAGCATTTT. This gives the protein CASSRVDFQPQHF.